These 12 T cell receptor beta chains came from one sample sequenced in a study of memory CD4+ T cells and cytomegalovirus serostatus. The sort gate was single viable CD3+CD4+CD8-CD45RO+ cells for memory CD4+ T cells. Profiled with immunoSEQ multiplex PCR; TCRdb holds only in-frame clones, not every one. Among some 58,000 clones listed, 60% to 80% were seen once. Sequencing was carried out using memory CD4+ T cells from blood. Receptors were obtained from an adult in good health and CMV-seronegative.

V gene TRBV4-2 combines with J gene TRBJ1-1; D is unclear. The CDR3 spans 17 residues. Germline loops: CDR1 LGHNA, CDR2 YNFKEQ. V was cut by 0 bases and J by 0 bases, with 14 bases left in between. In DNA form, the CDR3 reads TGTGCCAGCAGCCAAGATATTCGCGGGCACTTGAACACTGAAGCTTTCTTT. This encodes CASSQDIRGHLNTEAFF.

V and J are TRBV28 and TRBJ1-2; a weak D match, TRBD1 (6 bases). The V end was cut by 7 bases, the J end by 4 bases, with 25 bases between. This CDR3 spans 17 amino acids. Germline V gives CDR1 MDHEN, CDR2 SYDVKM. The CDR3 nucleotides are TGTGCCAGCAAACAAGGGGGGCCGGGGCGGGGATCCTATGGCTACACCTTC. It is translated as CASKQGGPGRGSYGYTF.

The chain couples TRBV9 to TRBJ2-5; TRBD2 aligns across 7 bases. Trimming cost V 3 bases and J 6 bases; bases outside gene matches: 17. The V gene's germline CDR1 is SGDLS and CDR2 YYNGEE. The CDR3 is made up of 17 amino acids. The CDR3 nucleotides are TGTGCCAGCAGCGGAAGCTACCGGGACTACCACGATCAGACCCAGTACTTC. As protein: CASSGSYRDYHDQTQYF.

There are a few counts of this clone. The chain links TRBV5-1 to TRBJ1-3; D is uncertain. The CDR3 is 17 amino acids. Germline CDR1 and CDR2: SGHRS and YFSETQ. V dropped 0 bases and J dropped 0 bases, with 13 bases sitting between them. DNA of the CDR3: TGCGCCAGCAGCTTGGGGCCCTCCGATAGCTCTGGAAACACCATATATTTT. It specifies CASSLGPSDSSGNTIYF.

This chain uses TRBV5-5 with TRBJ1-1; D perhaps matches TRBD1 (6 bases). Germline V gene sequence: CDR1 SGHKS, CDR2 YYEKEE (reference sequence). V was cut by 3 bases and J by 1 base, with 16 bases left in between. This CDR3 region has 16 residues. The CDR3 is CASSSPSGGQNTEAFF. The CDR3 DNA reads TGTGCCAGCAGCTCCCCCTCGGGGGGCCAGAACACTGAAGCTTTCTTT.

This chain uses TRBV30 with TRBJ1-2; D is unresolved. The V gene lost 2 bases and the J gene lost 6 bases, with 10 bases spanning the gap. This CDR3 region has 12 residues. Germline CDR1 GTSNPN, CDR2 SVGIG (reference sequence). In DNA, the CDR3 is TGTGCCTGGAGTCCGCGAGGCCATGGCTACACCTTC. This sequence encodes CAWSPRGHGYTF.

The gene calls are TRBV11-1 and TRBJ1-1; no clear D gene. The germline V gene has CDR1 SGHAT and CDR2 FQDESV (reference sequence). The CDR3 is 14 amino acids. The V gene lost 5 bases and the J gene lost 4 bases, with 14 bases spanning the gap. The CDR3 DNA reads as TGTGCCAGCAGCGCCAACAAGGGCTTCACTGAAGCTTTCTTT. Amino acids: CASSANKGFTEAFF.

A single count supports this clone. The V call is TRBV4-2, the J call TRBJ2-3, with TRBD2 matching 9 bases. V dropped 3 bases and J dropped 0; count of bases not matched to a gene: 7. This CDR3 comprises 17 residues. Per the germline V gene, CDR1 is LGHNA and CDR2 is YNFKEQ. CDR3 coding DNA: TGTGCCAGCAGCCAGTCGACTAGCGGCTATAGCACAGATACGCAGTATTTT. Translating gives CASSQSTSGYSTDTQYF.

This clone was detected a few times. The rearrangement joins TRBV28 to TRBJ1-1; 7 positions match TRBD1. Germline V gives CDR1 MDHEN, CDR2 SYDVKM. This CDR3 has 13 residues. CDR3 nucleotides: TGTGCTAGTGGAGGGGGCACGAACACTGAAGCTTTCTTT. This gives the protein CASGGGTNTEAFF.

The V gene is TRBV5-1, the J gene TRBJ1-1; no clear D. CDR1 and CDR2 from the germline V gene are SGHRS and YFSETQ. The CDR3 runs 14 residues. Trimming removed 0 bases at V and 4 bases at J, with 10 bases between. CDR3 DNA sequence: TGCGCCAGCAGCTTGGATCTGGGCCCCACTGAAGCTTTCTTT. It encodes CASSLDLGPTEAFF.

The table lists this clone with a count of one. CDR3 sequence: CARNSGGSNTGELFF. The CDR3 bases are TGTGCCAGAAATAGCGGGGGCTCGAACACCGGGGAGCTGTTTTTT. The rearrangement links TRBV6-4 to TRBJ2-2, with 9 bases that match TRBD2. CDR3 length: 15 residues. Germline values: CDR1 MRHNA, CDR2 SNTAGT. V shed 9 bases and J 0 bases; nucleotides not matched to a gene: 5.

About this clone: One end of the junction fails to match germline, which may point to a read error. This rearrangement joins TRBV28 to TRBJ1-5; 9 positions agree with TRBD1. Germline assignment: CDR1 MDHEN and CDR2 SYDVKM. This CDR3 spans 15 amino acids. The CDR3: CASSLGPMTGGVEGF. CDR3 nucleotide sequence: TGTGCCAGCAGTTTGGGACCAATGACAGGGGGTGTCGAGGGCTTT.